The 2 T cell receptor beta chains given below trace back to one sample, sequenced in a study of Ad26.COV2.S vaccination and SARS-CoV-2 variants (dated by TCRdb to about 2021). The library was obtained by the immunoSEQ multiplex PCR assay. TCRdb stores this immuneACCESS table with in-frame sequences only. Part of the clones is absent; in the studies checked, under half of the shortfall reflects unresolved V genes, and no reason is known for the rest. In all, the sample holds 100,000 or so clones, and around 80% of those were seen once. The biggest ten clones account for 15% to 20% of the sample. Per the publication, the time point label means: individuals recovered from natural SARS-CoV-2 infection. The sequencing used peripheral blood, collected after recovery from COVID-19. Receptor source: a human donor who had recovered from COVID-19.

J is TRBJ2-2 and V is TRBV28; weak D call: TRBD1 (5 bases). The CDR3 is 13 amino acids. Deletions cut 7 bases from V and 5 bases from J, with 11 bases between. From germline, CDR1 is MDHEN and CDR2 SYDVKM. The CDR3 DNA reads as TGTGCCAGCACCCCAGGGTTAACCGGGGAGCTGTTTTTT. It specifies CASTPGLTGELFF.

V and J are TRBV6-5 and TRBJ1-1; maybe TRBD1 (5 bases). This CDR3 comprises 15 residues. In germline, CDR1 is MNHEY, CDR2 SVGAGI. The V and J ends lost 0 bases and 4 bases respectively, with 12 bases between them. This CDR3 reads CASSYSRALGTEAFF. The CDR3 bases are TGTGCCAGCAGTTACTCCAGGGCTTTGGGCACTGAAGCTTTCTTT.